This TCR beta chain derives from a study of T-cell memory formation after mild COVID-19. MiXCR was run by TCRdb on the 5' RACE reads, yielding one entry per CDR3 protein. Of under 700,000 distinct CDR3 sequences listed, around 20% are singletons. With V trimmed by 1 base and J by 9 bases, 11 bases remained unmatched. In germline, CDR1 is MGHRA, CDR2 YSYEKL. CDR3 size: 16 residues. The receptor's source is an adult woman who had mild COVID-19 (a few samples of this study predate the infection). Cell type and time point are not known. The gene calls are TRBV4-1 and TRBJ2-5, with 10 bases fitting TRBD1. Sequenced: PBMCs or a T cell subset sorted from them (not recorded which). The DNA for the CDR3 is TGCGCCAGCAGCCAAGGGAAGGGACAGGGGCTGATGGCCCAGTACTTC. This codes for CASSQGKGQGLMAQYF.